A selection of T cell receptor beta chains follows, all from one sample in a study of cytomegalovirus exposure and HLA in healthy donors. Generated by immunoSEQ multiplex PCR, the TCRdb table keeps only in-frame clones and is missing some. Among 140,000 or so clones listed, almost 80% were seen once. The sequenced material came from PBMCs. These receptors were taken from a woman aged 30 to 39 in good health and CMV-seronegative. CDR3s include the opening cysteine and the closing phenylalanine or tryptophan. D genes are given only for firm matches. Rows may omit the clone size; those that give it use once, few, many or a size class.

abundance,d_gene,j_gene,v_gene,CDR3aa,CDR3nt
NA,TRBD2,TRBJ2-3,TRBV11-2,CASSLASGVTQYF,TGTGCCAGCAGCTTAGCTAGCGGGGTTACGCAGTATTTT
NA,NA,TRBJ1-1,TRBV6-1,CASSPRGSEAFF,TGTGCCAGCAGTCCCCGTGGGAGTGAAGCTTTCTTT
NA,NA,TRBJ2-7,TRBV6-6,CASTPWEMAEQYF,TGTGCCAGCACCCCCTGGGAGATGGCCGAGCAGTACTTC
few,NA,TRBJ1-2,TRBV4-2,CASSGGDGYTF,TGTGCCAGCAGCGGAGGGGATGGCTACACCTTC
NA,TRBD2,TRBJ2-5,TRBV9,CASSVGTSSPQYF,TGTGCCAGCAGCGTAGGGACTAGCTCGCCCCAGTACTTC
few,NA,TRBJ1-1,TRBV27,CASSLTSNTEAFF,TGTGCCAGCAGTTTAACTTCGAACACTGAAGCTTTCTTT
NA,NA,TRBJ1-5,TRBV7-3,CASSNGDNQPQHF,TGTGCCAGCAGCAACGGGGATAATCAGCCCCAGCATTTT
NA,NA,TRBJ1-1,TRBV11-1,CASSLGGANTEAFF,TGTGCCAGCAGCTTGGGGGGAGCGAACACTGAAGCTTTCTTT
NA,TRBD1,TRBJ2-3,TRBV7-3,CASSFLPLLGTATDTQYF,TGTGCCAGCAGCTTCCTCCCCTTACTAGGGACAGCCACAGATACGCAGTATTTT
NA,TRBD2,TRBJ2-2,TRBV11-2,CASISRIGGGTGELFF,TGTGCCAGCATCTCCCGGATCGGGGGGGGGACCGGGGAGCTGTTTTTT
NA,TRBD1,TRBJ1-5,TRBV27,CASSKGTGGRNQPQHF,TGTGCCAGCAGTAAAGGGACAGGGGGTCGTAATCAGCCCCAGCATTTT
NA,NA,TRBJ2-5,TRBV18,CASSPIRETQYF,TGTGCCAGCTCACCAATTCGGGAGACCCAGTACTTC
NA,NA,TRBJ1-2,TRBV19,CASQIGRVLYNGYTF,TGTGCCAGCCAAATCGGCAGGGTGTTATATAATGGCTACACCTTC
NA,TRBD1,TRBJ1-4,TRBV11-2,CASSLRGQGEKLFF,TGTGCCAGCAGCTTAAGAGGACAGGGAGAAAAACTGTTTTTT
NA,NA,TRBJ2-3,TRBV9,CASSVVGRASTDTQYF,TGTGCCAGCAGCGTAGTTGGGCGGGCTAGCACAGATACGCAGTATTTT
NA,NA,TRBJ1-5,TRBV2,CASSRGSMYQPQHF,TGTGCCAGCAGCCGGGGGAGTATGTATCAGCCCCAGCATTTT
once,NA,TRBJ2-1,TRBV6-4,CASSDYAGANEQFF,TGTGCCAGCAGTGACTACGCAGGGGCAAATGAGCAGTTCTTC
NA,NA,TRBJ1-2,TRBV30,CAWSKEAYYGYTF,TGTGCCTGGAGTAAGGAGGCCTACTATGGCTACACCTTC
once,TRBD1,TRBJ2-1,TRBV7-7,CASSLSRDRGLEQFF,TGTGCTAGCAGCTTATCAAGGGACAGGGGGCTTGAGCAGTTCTTC
NA,TRBD1,TRBJ1-1,TRBV5-4,CASSSRQGRNTEAFF,TGTGCCAGCAGCTCCCGACAGGGGAGGAACACTGAAGCTTTCTTT
once,TRBD1,TRBJ2-1,TRBV9,CASSVEGASSYNEQFF,TGTGCCAGCAGCGTAGAGGGGGCGAGCTCCTACAATGAGCAGTTCTTC
NA,NA,TRBJ2-2,TRBV6-1,CASRVEAGNTGELFF,TGTGCCAGCAGAGTCGAAGCGGGGAACACCGGGGAGCTGTTTTTT
NA,TRBD1,TRBJ2-7,TRBV28,CASSLRDRELYEQYF,TGTGCCAGCAGTTTAAGGGACAGAGAACTGTACGAGCAGTACTTC
NA,NA,TRBJ2-1,TRBV7-2,CASSNQAGRQTAGFF,TGTGCCAGCAGCAATCAGGCAGGACGGCAAACGGCGGGGTTCTTC
NA,NA,TRBJ2-5,TRBV7-2,CASSLAGVFETQYF,TGTGCCAGCAGCTTAGCGGGAGTTTTTGAGACCCAGTACTTC
NA,NA,TRBJ1-3,TRBV2,CASNVRSGNTIYF,TGTGCCAGCAACGTCAGGTCCGGAAACACCATATATTTT
NA,TRBD1,TRBJ1-1,TRBV5-4,CASSYTGGVTEAFF,TGTGCCAGCAGCTATACAGGGGGCGTAACTGAAGCTTTCTTT
NA,NA,TRBJ1-1,TRBV5-1,CASGIQGMNTEAFF,TGCGCCAGCGGTATACAGGGAATGAACACTGAAGCTTTCTTT
NA,NA,TRBJ2-1,TRBV7-2,CASSLIAKYNEQFF,TGTGCCAGCAGCCTTATAGCTAAATACAATGAGCAGTTCTTC
once,NA,TRBJ1-1,TRBV2,CASRAPGGTEAFF,TGTGCCAGCAGAGCCCCCGGGGGCACTGAAGCTTTCTTT
NA,NA,TRBJ2-7,TRBV28,CASSKGDYEQYF,TGTGCCAGCAGTAAGGGAGACTACGAGCAGTACTTC
NA,TRBD2,TRBJ2-3,TRBV10-1,CASSESGGMVDTQYF,TGCGCCAGCAGTGAGTCGGGGGGGATGGTAGATACGCAGTATTTT
NA,TRBD1,TRBJ2-7,TRBV7-9,CASSLGDRVGEQYF,TGTGCCAGCAGCTTAGGGGACAGGGTAGGAGAGCAGTACTTC
NA,TRBD1,TRBJ1-1,TRBV5-1,CASSLEQGHTEAFF,TGCGCCAGCAGCTTGGAACAGGGGCACACTGAAGCTTTCTTT
NA,NA,TRBJ1-1,TRBV9,CASSVGTRDPNTEAFF,TGTGCCAGCAGCGTAGGAACGCGGGATCCGAACACTGAAGCTTTCTTT
once,NA,TRBJ1-5,TRBV12-5,CASGLGTSGGNQPQHF,TGTGCTAGTGGTTTAGGCACCTCAGGTGGCAATCAGCCCCAGCATTTT
NA,TRBD2,TRBJ2-2,TRBV7-8,CASVRGVDTGELFF,TGTGCCAGCGTCCGGGGGGTGGACACCGGGGAGCTGTTTTTT
NA,NA,TRBJ1-2,TRBV4-1,CASSQDRGGWYTF,TGCGCCAGCAGCCAAGATAGAGGGGGTTGGTACACCTTC
NA,NA,TRBJ2-5,TRBV5-4,CASSRPGGRETQYF,TGTGCCAGCAGCCGACCCGGGGGGCGAGAGACCCAGTACTTC
NA,NA,TRBJ1-2,TRBV30,CAWSVRTGLGGYTF,TGTGCCTGGAGTGTACGAACAGGCCTGGGCGGCTACACCTTC
NA,NA,TRBJ1-1,TRBV5-1,CASSPRSGFPEAFF,TGCGCCAGCAGCCCCAGGTCAGGGTTTCCTGAAGCTTTCTTT
NA,NA,TRBJ2-7,TRBV29-1,CSALGGSYEQYF,TGCAGTGCCCTCGGAGGGAGCTACGAGCAGTACTTC
once,TRBD2,TRBJ2-1,TRBV4-1,CASSQDGAGGFYNEQFF,TGCGCCAGCAGCCAAGACGGGGCGGGGGGTTTCTACAATGAGCAGTTCTTC
NA,TRBD2,TRBJ2-1,TRBV19,CAYGTSGVEQFF,TGTGCCTATGGGACTAGCGGGGTTGAGCAGTTCTTC
NA,NA,TRBJ1-6,TRBV7-8,CASSPTGNNSPLHF,TGTGCCAGCAGCCCCACAGGGAACAATTCACCCCTCCACTTT
NA,TRBD1,TRBJ2-7,TRBV6-5,CASIPTTGLRYEQYF,TGTGCCAGCATCCCTACGACAGGGTTGCGCTACGAGCAGTACTTC
NA,TRBD1,TRBJ1-5,TRBV6-1,CASNGQGDQPQHF,TGTGCCAGCAATGGACAGGGGGATCAGCCCCAGCATTTT
NA,TRBD1,TRBJ1-1,TRBV2,CASRGQGPGEAFF,TGTGCCAGCAGGGGACAGGGGCCGGGTGAAGCTTTCTTT
NA,NA,TRBJ1-1,TRBV9,CASSVGPREGMNTEAFF,TGTGCCAGCAGCGTAGGTCCCAGGGAGGGTATGAACACTGAAGCTTTCTTT
NA,TRBD1,TRBJ2-2,TRBV9,CASSPGQGAAGELFF,TGTGCCAGCAGCCCGGGACAGGGGGCGGCCGGGGAGCTGTTTTTT
NA,NA,TRBJ1-4,TRBV27,CASSQRPEGYNEKLFF,TGTGCCAGCAGTCAGCGCCCCGAGGGATATAATGAAAAACTGTTTTTT
once,TRBD1,TRBJ1-2,TRBV2,CASSEDRGDYGYTF,TGTGCCAGCAGTGAGGACAGGGGAGACTATGGCTACACCTTC
NA,TRBD1,TRBJ1-3,TRBV27,CASSIAGGFGNTIYF,TGTGCCAGCAGTATTGCAGGGGGTTTTGGAAACACCATATATTTT
NA,NA,TRBJ2-1,TRBV30,CAWTGGEVKNEQFF,TGTGCCTGGACCGGCGGGGAGGTTAAAAATGAGCAGTTCTTC
NA,TRBD1,TRBJ1-5,TRBV19,CASSIWGQGSNQPQHF,TGTGCCAGTAGTATTTGGGGACAGGGAAGCAATCAGCCCCAGCATTTT
NA,NA,TRBJ2-1,TRBV7-2,CASSFGGPYNEQFF,TGTGCCAGCAGCTTCGGGGGACCCTACAATGAGCAGTTCTTC
NA,NA,TRBJ1-5,TRBV19,CASSTRTLNGVYQPQHF,TGTGCCAGTAGTACCAGGACTCTCAACGGGGTTTATCAGCCCCAGCATTTT
NA,TRBD1,TRBJ1-2,TRBV30,CAWSVQGRPLGYTF,TGTGCCTGGAGTGTACAGGGGAGACCACTCGGCTACACCTTC